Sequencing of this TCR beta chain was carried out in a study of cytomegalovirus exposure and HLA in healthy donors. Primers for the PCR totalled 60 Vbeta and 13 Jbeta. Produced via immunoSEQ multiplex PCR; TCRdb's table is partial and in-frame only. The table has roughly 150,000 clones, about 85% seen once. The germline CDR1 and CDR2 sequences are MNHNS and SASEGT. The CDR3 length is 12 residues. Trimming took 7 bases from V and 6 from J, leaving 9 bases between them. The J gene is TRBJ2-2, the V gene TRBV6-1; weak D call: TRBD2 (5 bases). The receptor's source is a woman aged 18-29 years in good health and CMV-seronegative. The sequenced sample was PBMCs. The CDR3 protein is CASNEGAGELFF. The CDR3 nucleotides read TGTGCCAGCAATGAGGGCGCCGGGGAGCTGTTTTTT.